These 18 T cell receptor beta chains came from one sample sequenced in a study of cytotoxic CD8 clonotypes in ibrutinib-treated CLL. The repertoire was sequenced with immunoSEQ multiplex PCR; TCRdb's copy has only in-frame clones and lacks some. In the table there are tens of thousands of clones, around 80% of which are singletons. The sequencing here drew on PBMCs, taken at disease progression, from a patient treated with ibrutinib. These receptors were taken from a human donor with chronic lymphocytic leukemia.

The V gene is TRBV18, the J gene TRBJ2-7; D possibly matches TRBD1 or TRBD2 (5 bases each). Trimming removed 3 bases from V and 1 base from J, with 10 bases in between. Germline CDR1 KGHSH, CDR2 LQKENI. CDR3 length equals 14 residues. Written as DNA, the CDR3 is TGTGCCAGCTCACCCGGGGACCGGTCCTACGAGCAGTACTTC. This gives the protein CASSPGDRSYEQYF.

The sample holds a few counts of this clone. The V call is TRBV11-2, the J call TRBJ1-5; 10 bases line up with TRBD1. With V trimmed by 2 bases and J by 5 bases, 3 bases remained unmatched. Germline CDR1 and CDR2: SGHAT and FQNNGV. CDR3 length equals 15 residues. The CDR3: CASSLRGTGDQPQHF. DNA of the CDR3: TGTGCCAGCAGCTTAAGGGGGACAGGGGATCAGCCCCAGCATTTT.

The rearrangement links TRBV29-1 to TRBJ1-1, with D unresolved. The germline V and J ends were trimmed by 5 bases and 0 bases, with 10 bases remaining between them. This CDR3 contains 13 residues. Per the germline V gene, CDR1 is SQVTM and CDR2 is ANQGSEA. The CDR3 protein is CSVSRNMNTEAFF. In DNA, the CDR3 is TGCAGCGTTTCCAGGAACATGAACACTGAAGCTTTCTTT.

V and J are TRBV7-9 and TRBJ2-7; 12 bases line up with TRBD2. This CDR3 has 19 residues. V trimming: 5 bases; J trimming: 2 bases; junction bases outside the gene matches: 16. Germline V gives CDR1 SEHNR, CDR2 FQNEAQ (reference sequence). The CDR3 loop reads CASSPNWRLAGEITYEQYF. The CDR3 DNA reads TGTGCCAGCAGCCCAAATTGGAGACTAGCGGGAGAAATTACCTACGAGCAGTACTTC.

The V call is TRBV5-4, the J call TRBJ2-7; D perhaps matches TRBD2 (5 bases). V dropped 3 bases and J dropped 7 bases, with 17 bases sitting between them. This CDR3 is 14 amino acids long. CDR1 is SGHNT, CDR2 YYREEE, per germline (reference sequence). Written as DNA, the CDR3 is TGTGCCAGCAGCTCCCGGACTGACCTTGGGGAGCAGTACTTC. Translated: CASSSRTDLGEQYF.

J is TRBJ1-2 and V is TRBV27, with TRBD1 as a possible D gene (6 bases). V lost 4 bases to trimming and J lost 8 bases, with 11 bases between them. The CDR3 has 12 residues. Germline V lookup: CDR1 MNHEY, CDR2 SMNVEV (reference sequence). The CDR3 reads CASSSTTGGYTF. CDR3 DNA sequence: TGTGCCAGCAGTTCAACGACAGGAGGCTACACCTTC.

This chain links TRBV2 with TRBJ1-4, with a tentative D call TRBD1 (5 bases). Trimming left V 8 bases short and J 7 bases short, with 14 bases between. CDR1 and CDR2 from the germline V gene are SNHLY and FYNNEI. The CDR3 has 13 amino acids. This CDR3 is CASRGPGLEKLFF. CDR3 nucleotide sequence: TGTGCCAGCCGAGGTCCGGGACTTGAAAAACTGTTTTTT.

The chain joins TRBV5-6 to TRBJ1-2, with TRBD1 as a possible D gene (5 bases). CDR3 length: 13 amino acids. The germline V gene encodes CDR1 SGHDT and CDR2 YYEEEE. The V and J ends lost 2 bases and 1 base respectively, with 6 bases between them. The CDR3 sequence is CASSLDSNYGYTF. The CDR3, as DNA: TGTGCCAGCAGCTTAGACAGTAACTATGGCTACACCTTC.

This clone was detected only once. The J gene is TRBJ1-5, the V gene TRBV6-4, with no clear D. Trimming stripped 2 bases from V and 1 base from J, with 3 bases between. CDR1 and CDR2 (germline): MRHNA, SNTAGT. This CDR3 has 13 amino acids. Here the CDR3 reads CASSDGSNQPQHF. CDR3 nucleotide sequence: TGTGCCAGCAGTGACGGGAGCAATCAGCCCCAGCATTTT.

The genes are TRBV6-5 and TRBJ1-6; no clear D. The CDR3 runs to 12 residues. Germline lookup yields CDR1 MNHEY and CDR2 SVGAGI. V was trimmed by 4 bases and J by 12 bases, leaving 10 bases between them. CDR3 residues: CASSFGYGPLHF. The CDR3 nucleotides are TGTGCCAGCAGTTTCGGGTACGGACCCCTCCACTTT.

The chain employs TRBV5-1 and TRBJ2-2, with D hard to call. The CDR3 has 17 residues. Between the trimmed V and J ends, which lost 1 base and 0 bases, there was a span of 13 bases. The germline V gene has CDR1 SGHRS and CDR2 YFSETQ. The CDR3, as DNA: TGCGCCAGCAGCTTGCCATTGACGTATTCGAACACCGGGGAGCTGTTTTTT. It encodes CASSLPLTYSNTGELFF.

There are a few counts of this clone. The V call is TRBV6-6, the J call TRBJ1-2; 11 bases map to TRBD1. After removal of 5 bases from V and 8 bases from J, the junction contained 7 bases not matched to a gene. Germline CDR1 is MNHNY and CDR2 is SVGAGI (reference sequence). CDR3 length: 14 amino acids. Here the CDR3 reads CASSPDRGPVGYTF. CDR3 DNA sequence: TGTGCCAGCAGTCCGGACAGGGGGCCGGTCGGCTACACCTTC.

J is TRBJ1-6 and V is TRBV6-5; maybe TRBD1 (6 bases). The CDR3 has 15 amino acids. From germline, CDR1 is MNHEY and CDR2 SVGAGI. Trimming left V 4 bases short and J 13 bases short, with 20 bases between. DNA for the CDR3: TGTGCCAGCAGTTCCTGGAACAGGGAAAGGGGGCCCCTCCACTTT. It translates to CASSSWNRERGPLHF.

Details on this clone: Other DNA sequences in this sample translate to the same CDR3. This chain joins TRBV18 and TRBJ2-7, with a tentative D call TRBD2 (6 bases). The germline gives CDR1 KGHSH, CDR2 LQKENI. CDR3 size: 13 residues. Trimming removed 3 bases at V and 4 bases at J, with 10 bases between. In nucleotides, the CDR3 is TGTGCCAGCTCACCCTCCGGGGGATACGAGCAGTACTTC. Translated, it gives CASSPSGGYEQYF. Full variable domain (remainder filled in from reference TRBV18 and TRBJ2-7): NAGVMQNPRHLVRRRGQEARLRCSPMKGHSHVYWYRQLPEEGLKFMVYLQKENIIDESGMPKERFSAEFPKEGPSILRIQQVVRGDSAAYFCASSPSGGYEQYFGPGTRLTVT.

The chain joins TRBV30 to TRBJ2-2; TRBD2 aligns across 7 bases. The CDR3 is 14 amino acids. V was clipped by 2 bases and J by 4 bases; unmatched bases: 4. Germline V CDR1 and CDR2: GTSNPN, SVGIG (reference sequence). CDR3 coding DNA: TGTGCCTGGAGTTGGTGGGAGGGCACCGGGGAGCTGTTTTTT. It codes for CAWSWWEGTGELFF.

The chain joins TRBV7-2 to TRBJ2-7; D possibly corresponds to TRBD2 (5 bases). Trimming shortened V by 8 bases and J by 3 bases, and 11 bases separated the two germline ends. The CDR3 loop spans 12 amino acids. Germline V gene sequence: CDR1 SGHTA, CDR2 FQGNSA. In DNA form, the CDR3 reads TGTGCCAGCGGGAGTGGTGGCTACGAGCAGTACTTC. Translated, it gives CASGSGGYEQYF. Full variable domain (missing parts from reference TRBV7-2 and TRBJ2-7): GAGVSQSPSNKVTEKGKDVELRCDPISGHTALYWYRQSLGQGLEFLIYFQGNSAPDKSGLPSDRFSAERTGGSVSTLTIQRTQQEDSAVYLCASGSGGYEQYFGPGTRLTVT.

V and J are TRBV5-1 and TRBJ1-2, with TRBD1 identical over 8 bases. CDR3 length: 13 amino acids. Per the germline V gene, CDR1 is SGHRS and CDR2 is YFSETQ. The V and J ends lost 4 bases and 4 bases, in that order; junction bases with no gene match: 3. DNA for the CDR3: TGCGCCAGCAGCGCAGGGGGCGTCTATGGCTACACCTTC. Translating it yields CASSAGGVYGYTF.

The CDR3 protein is CAISESRGNTEAFF. In DNA, the CDR3 is TGTGCCATCAGTGAGTCAAGGGGGAACACTGAAGCTTTCTTT. V and J are TRBV10-3 and TRBJ1-1; tentatively, D is TRBD1 (5 bases). The CDR3 extends over 14 amino acids. The V end was cut by 0 bases, the J end by 1 base, with 6 bases between. Germline CDR1 and CDR2: ENHRY and SYGVKD.